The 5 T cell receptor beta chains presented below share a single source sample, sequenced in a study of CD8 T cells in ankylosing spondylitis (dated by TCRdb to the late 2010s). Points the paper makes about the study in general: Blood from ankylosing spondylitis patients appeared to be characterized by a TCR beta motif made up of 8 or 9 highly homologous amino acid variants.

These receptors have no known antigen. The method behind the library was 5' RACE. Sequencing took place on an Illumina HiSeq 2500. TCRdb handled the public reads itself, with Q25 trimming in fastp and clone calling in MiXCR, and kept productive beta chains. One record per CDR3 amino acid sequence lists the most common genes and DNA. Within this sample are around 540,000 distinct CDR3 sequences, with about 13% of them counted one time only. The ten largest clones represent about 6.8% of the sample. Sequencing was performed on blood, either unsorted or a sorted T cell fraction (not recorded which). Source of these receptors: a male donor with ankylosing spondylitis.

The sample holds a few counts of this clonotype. The CDR3 DNA follows: TGCGCCAGCAGCTGGACCCAGGGGCCATCGAACACCGGGGAGCTGTTTTTT. Its translation is CASSWTQGPSNTGELFF. The chain recombines TRBV5-1 with TRBJ2-2; weak D call: TRBD1 (6 bases). The CDR3 has 17 amino acids. Trimming took 3 bases from V and 0 from J, leaving 15 bases between them. Germline lookup yields CDR1 SGHRS and CDR2 YFSETQ.

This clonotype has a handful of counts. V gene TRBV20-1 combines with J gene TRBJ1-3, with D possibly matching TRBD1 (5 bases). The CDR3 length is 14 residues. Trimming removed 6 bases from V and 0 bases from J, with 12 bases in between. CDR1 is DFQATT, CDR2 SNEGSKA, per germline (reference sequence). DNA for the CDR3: TGCAGTGCATATGGACACAACTCTGGAAACACCATATATTTT. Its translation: CSAYGHNSGNTIYF.

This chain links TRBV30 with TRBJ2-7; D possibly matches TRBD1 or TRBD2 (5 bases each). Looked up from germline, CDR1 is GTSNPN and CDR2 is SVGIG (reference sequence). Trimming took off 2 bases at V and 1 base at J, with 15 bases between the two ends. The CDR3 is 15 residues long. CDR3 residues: CAWSMIWGSSYEQYF. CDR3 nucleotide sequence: TGTGCCTGGAGTATGATTTGGGGGAGTTCCTACGAGCAGTACTTC.

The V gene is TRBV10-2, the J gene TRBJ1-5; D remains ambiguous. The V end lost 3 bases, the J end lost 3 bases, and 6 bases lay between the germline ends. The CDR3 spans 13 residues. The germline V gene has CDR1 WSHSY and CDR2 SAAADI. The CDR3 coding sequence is TGCGCCAGCAGTGATTTCCCCAATCAGCCCCAGCATTTT. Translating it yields CASSDFPNQPQHF.

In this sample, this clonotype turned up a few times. The CDR3 spells CSARSRDNPYEQYV. The CDR3 nucleotides are TGCAGTGCTAGATCGCGGGACAACCCCTACGAGCAGTACGTC. This chain joins TRBV20-1 and TRBJ2-7; D is possibly TRBD1 or TRBD2 (6 bases each). The germline CDR1 and CDR2 sequences are DFQATT and SNEGSKA (reference sequence). The ends were cut back, 2 bases at V and 2 bases at J, with 13 bases in the middle. The CDR3 covers 14 residues.